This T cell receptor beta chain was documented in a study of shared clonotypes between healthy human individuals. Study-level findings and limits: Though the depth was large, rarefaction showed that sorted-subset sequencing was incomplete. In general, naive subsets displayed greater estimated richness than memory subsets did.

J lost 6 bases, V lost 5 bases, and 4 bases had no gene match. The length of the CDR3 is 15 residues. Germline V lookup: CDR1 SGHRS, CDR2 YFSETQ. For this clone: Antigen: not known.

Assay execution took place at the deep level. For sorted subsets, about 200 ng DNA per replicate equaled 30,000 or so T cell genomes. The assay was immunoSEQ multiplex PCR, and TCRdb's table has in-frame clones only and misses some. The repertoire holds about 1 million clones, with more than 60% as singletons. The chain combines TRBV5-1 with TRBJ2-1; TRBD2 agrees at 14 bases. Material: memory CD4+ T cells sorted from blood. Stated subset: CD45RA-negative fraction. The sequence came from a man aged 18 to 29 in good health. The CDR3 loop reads CASRPGTSGSNEQFF. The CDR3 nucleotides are TGCGCCAGCAGGCCCGGGACTAGCGGGAGCAATGAGCAGTTCTTC. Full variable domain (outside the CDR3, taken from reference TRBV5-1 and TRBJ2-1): KAGVTQTPRYLIKTRGQQVTLSCSPISGHRSVSWYQQTPGQGLQFLFEYFSETQRNKGNFPGRFSGRQFSNSRSEMNVSTLELGDSALYLCASRPGTSGSNEQFFGPGTRLTVL.